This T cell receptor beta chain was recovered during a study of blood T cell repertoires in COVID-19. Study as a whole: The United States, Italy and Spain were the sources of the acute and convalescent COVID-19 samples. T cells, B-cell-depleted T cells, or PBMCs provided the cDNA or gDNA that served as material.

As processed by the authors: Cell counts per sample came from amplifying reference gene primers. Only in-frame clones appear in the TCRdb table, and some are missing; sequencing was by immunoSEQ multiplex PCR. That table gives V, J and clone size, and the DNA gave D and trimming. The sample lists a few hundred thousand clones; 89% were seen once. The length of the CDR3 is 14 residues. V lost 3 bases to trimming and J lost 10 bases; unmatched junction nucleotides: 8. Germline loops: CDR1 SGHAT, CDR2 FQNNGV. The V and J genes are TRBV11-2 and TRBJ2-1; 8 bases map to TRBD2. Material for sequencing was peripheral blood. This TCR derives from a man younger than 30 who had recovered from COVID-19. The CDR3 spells CASSFSGMVAEQFF. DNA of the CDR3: TGTGCCAGCAGCTTTAGCGGGATGGTAGCGGAGCAGTTCTTC.